The 20 T cell receptor beta chains in this list originate from one sample, sequenced in a study of T cell repertoires in cytomegalovirus infection. Each CDR3 protein is one row after TCRdb ran MiXCR on the reads. The sample consists of 90,000 to 120,000 distinct CDR3 sequences, around a quarter of them appearing once. Input material: CD8+ T cells from PBMCs. The source of these receptors is a human donor in good health (CMV status not recorded). Some clones in this sample may be carry-over from other donors' samples.

V and J are TRBV2 and TRBJ2-3; D tentatively fits TRBD1 or TRBD2 (5 bases each). CDR1 SNHLY and CDR2 FYNNEI come from the germline V gene. The CDR3 has 13 residues. The V gene lost 3 bases and the J gene lost 5 bases, with 9 bases spanning the gap. The CDR3, as DNA: TGTGCCAGCAGTGAGGCGAGGGGAGATACGCAGTATTTT. Protein product: CASSEARGDTQYF.

In this sample, this clonotype turned up many times. The genes are TRBV6-1 and TRBJ2-5; 7 bases match TRBD1. The CDR3 has 16 amino acids. Trimming took 5 bases from V and 2 from J; bases not matched to a gene: 11. Germline V lookup: CDR1 MNHNS, CDR2 SASEGT. CDR3 in DNA: TGTGCCAGCAGTTACGCCGGACAGGAGATACAAGAGACCCAGTACTTC. This encodes CASSYAGQEIQETQYF.

The gene calls are TRBV12-5 and TRBJ2-1; D gene uncertain. V lost 0 bases and J 6 bases, leaving 6 bases between the germline ends. Germline CDR1 is LGHNT and CDR2 is FRNRAP. The CDR3 runs to 13 residues. In DNA, the CDR3 is TGTGCTAGTGGTTTGGTCCTGACCAATGAGCAGTTCTTC. As protein: CASGLVLTNEQFF.

The chain recombines TRBV7-6 with TRBJ1-2, with 10 bases matching TRBD1. The CDR3 covers 15 residues. CDR1 is SGHVS and CDR2 is FNYEAQ in the germline V gene. Trimming removed 6 bases from V and 2 bases from J; junction bases left unmatched: 6. The CDR3 region is CASSSRTGGNYGYTF. The DNA of the CDR3 is TGTGCCAGCAGTTCACGGACAGGGGGAAACTATGGCTACACCTTC.

The CDR3 protein is CSVEIPGGSYEQYF. CDR3 nucleotides: TGCAGCGTTGAAATTCCGGGGGGTTCCTACGAGCAGTACTTC. J is TRBJ2-7 and V is TRBV29-1, with TRBD2 matching over 7 bases. The CDR3 covers 14 residues. CDR1 is SQVTM, CDR2 ANQGSEA, per germline. Unmatched junction bases numbered 5, after V lost 2 bases and J lost 1 base.

This clonotype was seen only a few times. The rearrangement joins TRBV4-3 to TRBJ2-3, with D possibly TRBD1 on 7 matching bases. The germline V gene encodes CDR1 LGHNA and CDR2 YSLEER. The CDR3 length is 16 residues. Trimming removed 0 bases from V and 4 bases from J, with 14 bases in between. The CDR3 sequence is CASSQEEGARPDTQYF. Written as DNA, the CDR3 is TGCGCCAGCAGCCAAGAGGAGGGGGCGAGGCCAGATACGCAGTATTTT.

The V gene is TRBV20-1, the J gene TRBJ2-3, with 9 bases fitting TRBD2. V shed 6 bases and J 4 bases; nucleotides not matched to a gene: 8. In germline, CDR1 is DFQATT, CDR2 SNEGSKA (reference sequence). This CDR3 contains 14 residues. CDR3 protein: CSALPGLAADTQYF. The DNA for the CDR3 is TGCAGTGCGCTTCCGGGACTAGCTGCAGATACGCAGTATTTT.

In its sample, this clonotype was seen many times. V gene TRBV28 combines with J gene TRBJ1-5; D unclear. V lost 5 bases to trimming and J lost 0 bases, with 8 bases between them. CDR1 MDHEN and CDR2 SYDVKM come from the germline V gene. The CDR3 has 14 residues. CDR3 in DNA: TGTGCCAGCAGTCGGCCCGATAGCAATCAGCCCCAGCATTTT. This sequence encodes CASSRPDSNQPQHF. Using reference TRBV28 and TRBJ1-5 for the parts outside the CDR3, the full variable domain is DVKVTQSSRYLVKRTGEKVFLECVQDMDHENMFWYRQDPGLGLRLIYFSYDVKMKEKGDIPEGYSVSREKKERFSLILESASTNQTSMYLCASSRPDSNQPQHFGDGTRLSIL.

The rearrangement joins TRBV25-1 to TRBJ2-5; D could derive from TRBD1 or TRBD2 (6 bases each). This CDR3 is 14 amino acids long. V shed 3 bases and J shed 4 bases, with 12 bases lying between them. Looked up from germline, CDR1 is MGHDK and CDR2 is SYGVNS. The CDR3 sequence: CASSDRGGAETQYF. As DNA, the CDR3 is TGTGCCAGCAGTGACAGGGGAGGCGCAGAGACCCAGTACTTC.

This clonotype came up many times. This sequence joins TRBV11-2 and TRBJ2-5; D perhaps matches TRBD1 (6 bases). The germline V gene encodes CDR1 SGHAT and CDR2 FQNNGV. V gave up 1 base and J gave up 1 base, with 13 bases separating them. The CDR3 consists of 16 residues. CDR3 bases: TGTGCCAGCAGCTTAGGGGGGACACGGTCCCAAGAGACCCAGTACTTC. Protein: CASSLGGTRSQETQYF. Full variable domain (rest looked up from reference TRBV11-2 and TRBJ2-5): EAGVAQSPRYKIIEKRQSVAFWCNPISGHATLYWYQQILGQGPKLLIQFQNNGVVDDSQLPKDRFSAERLKGVDSTLKIQPAKLEDSAVYLCASSLGGTRSQETQYFGPGTRLLVL.

This clonotype was detected a few times. The CDR3 bases are TGTGCCATCAGTGAAAGTTCAGTATCCCGCTCCTACAATGAGCAGTTCTTC. This translates into CAISESSVSRSYNEQFF. The chain combines TRBV10-3 with TRBJ2-1; D not certain. Per germline, CDR1 ENHRY and CDR2 SYGVKD. V lost 3 bases to trimming and J lost 0 bases, with 15 bases between them. CDR3 length: 17 amino acids.

The chain has TRBV5-1 and TRBJ1-4; D may be TRBD1 (5 bases). Per germline, CDR1 SGHRS and CDR2 YFSETQ. The ends were cut back, 4 bases at V and 0 bases at J, with 10 bases in the middle. The CDR3 is 15 residues long. CDR3 sequence reads: CASSQGESTNEKLFF. DNA of the CDR3: TGCGCCAGCAGCCAAGGGGAGTCAACTAATGAAAAACTGTTTTTT.

The V gene is TRBV27, the J gene TRBJ2-1; TRBD2 agrees at 13 bases. V lost 5 bases, J lost 4 bases, and 5 bases stayed unmatched. Germline CDR1 reads MNHEY; CDR2 reads SMNVEV (reference sequence). The CDR3 is made up of 16 amino acids. CDR3 DNA: TGTGCCAGCAGTCAGGGACTAGCGGGGACTTACAATGAGCAGTTCTTC. Translation gives CASSQGLAGTYNEQFF.

This clonotype has more than one count but fewer than ten. The rearrangement joins TRBV7-9 to TRBJ1-1, with D possibly matching TRBD1 (6 bases). In germline, CDR1 is SEHNR, CDR2 FQNEAQ (reference sequence). This CDR3 spans 17 amino acids. V lost 5 bases and J lost 1, with 20 bases in between. The CDR3 DNA follows: TGTGCCAGCAGCCCGATCCGTTCGGGGGCAAGGAACACTGAAGCTTTCTTT. Its translation is CASSPIRSGARNTEAFF.

This sequence joins TRBV5-1 and TRBJ2-7; D is uncertain. V gave up 3 bases and J gave up 5 bases, with 21 bases separating them. Germline loops: CDR1 SGHRS, CDR2 YFSETQ. This CDR3 spans 16 amino acids. The CDR3 sequence: CASSSALGTLLDEQYF. The CDR3 DNA sequence: TGCGCCAGCAGCTCAGCCCTGGGAACCCTCCTCGACGAGCAGTACTTC.

This clonotype came up a few times. CDR3 sequence reads: CASSQDRRTEAFF. The CDR3 DNA sequence: TGTGCCAGCAGCCAAGATCGGAGGACTGAAGCTTTCTTT. J is TRBJ1-1 and V is TRBV14; D ambiguous. The V gene's germline CDR1 is SGHDN and CDR2 FVKESK. V lost 0 bases to trimming and J lost 5 bases, with 7 bases between them. There are 13 residues in the CDR3.

This clonotype was recorded a few times. The chain links TRBV11-2 to TRBJ1-4; D is unresolved. Germline CDR1 and CDR2: SGHAT and FQNNGV. V was clipped by 5 bases and J by 10 bases, with 14 bases between them. There are 13 residues in the CDR3. CDR3 sequence reads: CASSDRYDSKLFF. CDR3 coding DNA: TGTGCCAGCAGCGACCGATACGATTCAAAACTGTTTTTT.

The V and J genes are TRBV2 and TRBJ2-3; unclear D gene. The CDR3 is 15 amino acids. Trimming stripped 2 bases from V and 0 bases from J, with 9 bases between. Germline values: CDR1 SNHLY, CDR2 FYNNEI. Written as DNA, the CDR3 is TGTGCCAGCAGTGAATGGGCTGATAGCACAGATACGCAGTATTTT. Its protein product is CASSEWADSTDTQYF.

This sequence joins TRBV19 and TRBJ2-2; 11 bases fit TRBD2. V dropped 9 bases and J dropped 5; count of bases not matched to a gene: 8. The CDR3 covers 15 residues. Germline V lookup: CDR1 LNHDA, CDR2 SQIVND (reference sequence). The CDR3 region has the DNA TGTGCCAGCGGCGACCTAGCGGGGGGAACCGGGGAGCTGTTTTTT. This sequence encodes CASGDLAGGTGELFF.

This clonotype was counted ten times or more. This CDR3 reads CASSVGTGTSGNTIYF. The CDR3 DNA reads as TGTGCCAGCAGCGTGGGCACGGGGACCTCTGGAAACACCATATATTTT. The chain has TRBV7-6 and TRBJ1-3; maybe TRBD1 (5 bases). The CDR3 length is 16 residues. Germline V CDR1 and CDR2: SGHVS, FNYEAQ. Trimming pared 5 bases from V and 0 bases from J, leaving 14 bases between.